This paragraph covers one T cell receptor beta chain sequence. This CDR3 region has 14 residues. V dropped 4 bases and J dropped 4; count of bases not matched to a gene: 3. Germline V gene sequence: CDR1 SGHKS, CDR2 YYEKEE (reference sequence). The table came from immunoSEQ multiplex PCR; TCRdb's copy has only in-frame clones and leaves some out. The sample yields 50,000 to 60,000 clones, under 95% seen once. This specimen comes from a study of T cell changes during pregnancy in multiple sclerosis. The clonotype was recovered from a female donor in good health, enrolled as a control in a pregnancy study. The chain is built from TRBV5-5 and TRBJ2-7, with 12 bases aligning to TRBD1. The starting material was peripheral blood, obtained after pregnancy. The CDR3 sequence: CASSQGQGAYEQYF. The DNA of the CDR3 is TGTGCCAGCAGCCAGGGACAGGGGGCTTACGAGCAGTACTTC.